The 20 T cell receptor beta chains given below trace back to one sample, sequenced in a study of lymphopenia after photon versus proton radiotherapy. Clones were sequenced by immunoSEQ multiplex PCR, and TCRdb holds only the in-frame ones, with some missing. The profile covers nearly 25,000 clones, with about 84% appearing a single time and roughly 20% taken by the ten largest. The sequenced sample was peripheral blood, obtained from a patient treated with proton-based radiotherapy. The receptors come from a woman between 65 and 79 years old with pancreatic cancer.

The CDR3 reads CASSDRTGNQPQHF. In nucleotides, the CDR3 is TGTGCCAGCAGTGATCGGACAGGCAATCAGCCCCAGCATTTT. The chain carries TRBV6-1 and TRBJ1-5; D perhaps matches TRBD1 (6 bases). CDR1 is MNHNS and CDR2 is SASEGT in the germline V gene. Deletions cut 3 bases from V and 2 bases from J, with 8 bases between. The CDR3 contains 14 residues.

The chain carries TRBV9 and TRBJ1-1; D perhaps matches TRBD1 (6 bases). The germline V gene encodes CDR1 SGDLS and CDR2 YYNGEE. This CDR3 has 15 residues. V dropped 4 bases and J dropped 1 base, with 14 bases sitting between them. In nucleotides, the CDR3 is TGTGCCAGCAGCCCGAGGGGGAACCAGAACACTGAAGCTTTCTTT. Its translation: CASSPRGNQNTEAFF.

The chain carries TRBV18 and TRBJ2-3; TRBD1 matches 10 bases. The germline V gene has CDR1 KGHSH and CDR2 LQKENI. The CDR3 contains 16 residues. The ends lost 3 bases at V and 4 bases at J; junction bases unmatched: 7. This CDR3 reads CASSPLRQGAADTQYF. The CDR3 nucleotides read TGTGCCAGCTCACCCCTCCGACAGGGGGCTGCAGATACGCAGTATTTT.

J is TRBJ1-5 and V is TRBV6-5; unclear D gene. This CDR3 spans 14 amino acids. The germline V and J ends were trimmed by 5 bases and 1 base, with 9 bases remaining between them. Germline lookup yields CDR1 MNHEY and CDR2 SVGAGI. CDR3 amino acids: CASSPGRSNQPQHF. In nucleotides, the CDR3 is TGTGCCAGCAGTCCCGGACGCAGCAATCAGCCCCAGCATTTT.

The chain couples TRBV7-2 to TRBJ1-3, with D maybe TRBD1 (6 bases). The CDR3 consists of 14 residues. The V end was cut by 9 bases, the J end by 0 bases, with 12 bases between. The V gene's germline CDR1 is SGHTA and CDR2 FQGNSA. CDR3 region: CASGSGVSGNTIYF. The CDR3 nucleotides read TGTGCCAGTGGATCAGGGGTCTCTGGAAACACCATATATTTT.

The chain employs TRBV4-1 and TRBJ2-3; 9 nucleotides line up with TRBD2. The germline gives CDR1 MGHRA, CDR2 YSYEKL. V dropped 0 bases and J dropped 5; count of bases not matched to a gene: 9. CDR3 length equals 17 residues. This CDR3 reads CASSQDGAGGPLDTQYF. CDR3 sequence (DNA): TGCGCCAGCAGCCAAGACGGCGCGGGAGGGCCTTTAGATACGCAGTATTTT.

The V gene is TRBV27, the J gene TRBJ2-5; 7 bases agree with TRBD1. The CDR3 loop spans 15 amino acids. Germline CDR1 is MNHEY and CDR2 is SMNVEV (reference sequence). Trimming took 6 bases from V and 1 from J; bases not matched to a gene: 8. The chain's CDR3 is CASREGQLIQETQYF. Written as DNA, the CDR3 is TGTGCCAGCAGAGAGGGACAGCTAATCCAAGAGACCCAGTACTTC.

The CDR3 sequence is CASSQWKGATTDTQYF. DNA for the CDR3: TGCGCCAGCAGTCAATGGAAGGGGGCAACCACAGATACGCAGTATTTT. The chain recombines TRBV23-1 with TRBJ2-3, with 7 bases matching TRBD1. TRBV23-1 is annotated as an ORF whose role is uncertain. J was trimmed by 2 bases and V by 1 base; bases with no gene match: 6. The CDR3 extends over 16 amino acids.

This chain uses TRBV4-3 with TRBJ1-5; no firm D call. The length of the CDR3 is 15 residues. Germline V gives CDR1 LGHNA, CDR2 YSLEER. Between the trimmed V and J ends, which lost 0 bases and 0 bases, there was a span of 6 bases. As DNA, the CDR3 is TGCGCCAGCAGCCAAGATCGGGTTAGCAATCAGCCCCAGCATTTT. Its protein is CASSQDRVSNQPQHF.

The chain joins TRBV19 to TRBJ2-3; TRBD1 is a possible D gene (6 bases). Germline-derived CDR1 and CDR2 are LNHDA and SQIVND (reference sequence). The CDR3 is 15 amino acids. The germline V and J ends were trimmed by 4 bases and 4 bases, with 15 bases remaining between them. The CDR3 sequence: CASSRGGAGADTQYF. CDR3 nucleotide sequence: TGTGCCAGTAGTAGAGGGGGTGCTGGGGCAGATACGCAGTATTTT.

The V gene is TRBV27, the J gene TRBJ2-2; D remains ambiguous. Per germline, CDR1 MNHEY and CDR2 SMNVEV (reference sequence). The CDR3 loop spans 16 amino acids. The V end lost 0 bases, the J end lost 4 bases, and 12 bases lay between the germline ends. CDR3 nucleotides: TGTGCCAGCAGTTTATCAAAGGGTCTGGGCACCGGGGAGCTGTTTTTT. This codes for CASSLSKGLGTGELFF.

This clone has just a few counts. V usage is TRBV7-2 and J usage is TRBJ1-4; the D is unclear. Deletions cut 1 base from V and 7 bases from J, with 10 bases between. The CDR3 totals 14 residues. Germline loops: CDR1 SGHTA, CDR2 FQGNSA. The CDR3: CASSLGGSSEKLFF. The CDR3 nucleotides are TGTGCCAGCAGCTTAGGTGGCTCAAGTGAAAAACTGTTTTTT.

The chain links TRBV4-2 to TRBJ2-3, with D maybe TRBD1 (7 bases). The germline CDR1 and CDR2 sequences are LGHNA and YNFKEQ. Trimming removed 4 bases at V and 2 bases at J, with 16 bases between. This CDR3 is built from 16 residues. The DNA for the CDR3 is TGTGCCAGCAGCCCTAGTGGCGGGACAGACACAGATACGCAGTATTTT. It encodes CASSPSGGTDTDTQYF.

The chain has TRBV4-2 and TRBJ2-3; a possible D gene is TRBD1 (5 bases). Germline V gives CDR1 LGHNA, CDR2 YNFKEQ. The CDR3 has 22 residues. V shed 3 bases and J shed 2 bases, with 33 bases lying between them. CDR3 DNA: TGTGCCAGCAGCCAGACGGCAGGGCTAGACTTACCACTTGGGGCTATCACAGATACGCAGTATTTT. It is translated as CASSQTAGLDLPLGAITDTQYF.

In its sample, this clone was seen a few times. This rearrangement joins TRBV6-5 to TRBJ2-7; a weak D match, TRBD1 (5 bases). Germline CDR1 MNHEY, CDR2 SVGAGI. The CDR3 runs to 14 residues. Trimming shortened V by 2 bases and J by 3 bases, and 11 bases separated the two germline ends. The CDR3 sequence is CASSYKQGLYEQYF. The CDR3 DNA reads TGTGCCAGCAGTTACAAGCAGGGCCTCTACGAGCAGTACTTC.

The rearrangement links TRBV6-4 to TRBJ2-2, with 12 bases that match TRBD2. Germline trimming cut 2 bases from V and 3 bases from J; bases unmatched to any gene: 22. Germline CDR1 MRHNA, CDR2 SNTAGT. This CDR3 contains 23 residues. CDR3 bases: TGTGCCAGCAGTGACCTCGGACCGGACAGGGGTTTGACTAGCGGGGGTTACACCGGGGAGCTGTTTTTT. This encodes CASSDLGPDRGLTSGGYTGELFF.

The chain couples TRBV7-9 to TRBJ1-6; D is unclear. Germline CDR1 and CDR2: SEHNR and FQNEAQ (reference sequence). The CDR3 has 12 amino acids. V was shortened by 5 bases and J by 6 bases, with 5 bases between the two germline ends. CDR3 region: CASSPFNSPLHF. As DNA, the CDR3 is TGTGCCAGCAGCCCTTTTAATTCACCCCTCCACTTT.

The chain is built from TRBV6-1 and TRBJ1-1, with 8 positions matching TRBD1. The V segment lost 6 bases and the J segment 3 bases; nucleotides outside the gene matches: 3. CDR3 length equals 13 residues. CDR1 and CDR2 from the germline V gene are MNHNS and SASEGT. The CDR3 DNA reads TGTGCCAGCAGGGAACAGGGGGACACTGAAGCTTTCTTT. Amino acids: CASREQGDTEAFF.

The chain carries TRBV11-3 and TRBJ2-2; D gene uncertain. Germline values: CDR1 SGHNT, CDR2 YENEEA. This CDR3 region has 16 residues. Trimming removed 8 bases at V and 5 bases at J, with 21 bases between. This CDR3 is CASVKGPPLGTGELFF. In DNA form, the CDR3 reads TGTGCCAGCGTTAAAGGACCTCCATTGGGAACCGGGGAGCTGTTTTTT.

The chain carries TRBV7-2 and TRBJ2-2; TRBD2 is a possible D gene (6 bases). The CDR3 is made up of 15 amino acids. Germline assignment: CDR1 SGHTA and CDR2 FQGNSA. The V and J ends lost 4 bases and 0 bases respectively, with 9 bases between them. CDR3: CASSSSASNTGELFF. CDR3 coding DNA: TGTGCCAGCAGCTCTAGCGCCTCGAACACCGGGGAGCTGTTTTTT.